This T cell receptor (beta chain) is from a study of T cell repertoires in ileal Crohn's disease. Findings of the study overall: Clonal expansions were more frequent in active smokers than non-smokers at surgery.

V gave up 0 bases and J gave up 2 bases, with 12 bases separating them. This CDR3 spans 16 amino acids. Assay: immunoSEQ multiplex PCR; the TCRdb copy retains only in-frame clones and omits some. The top ten clones hold less than 5% of a sample with about 7,900 clones, roughly four fifths of them seen once. Worth noting for this clone: What it recognizes is unknown.

V usage is TRBV5-3 and J usage is TRBJ1-3; D uncertain. TRBV5-3 is recorded as an ORF, its role being uncertain. This sequence originates from an adult with Crohn's disease. Sequenced: ileal tissue. The CDR3 sequence: CARSLGGGRAGNTIYF. The CDR3 DNA reads as TGTGCCAGAAGCTTGGGTGGAGGGAGGGCTGGAAACACCATATATTTT.